Listed here are 5 T cell receptor beta chains from one sample, sequenced in a study of T cell clonotyping in hematopoietic cell transplantation. The method was immunoSEQ multiplex PCR; TCRdb's version includes in-frame clones alone and lacks a portion of them. The table lists about 69,000 clones, about 93% of them singletons, with 1.6% in the top ten. Sequences were obtained from peripheral blood mononuclear cells. All receptors come from a man aged 45-65 years in good health. Some clones in this sample may be carry-over from other donors' samples.

The rearrangement joins TRBV14 to TRBJ2-7; 7 bases agree with TRBD2. Trimming took 1 base from V and 0 from J; bases not matched to a gene: 6. The germline V gene has CDR1 SGHDN and CDR2 FVKESK. This CDR3 comprises 16 residues. This CDR3 is CASSQVGGSPSYEQYF. CDR3 DNA: TGTGCCAGCAGCCAAGTTGGCGGGAGCCCCTCCTACGAGCAGTACTTC.

The chain links TRBV6-5 to TRBJ1-1, with 7 bases identical to TRBD1. The length of the CDR3 is 15 residues. V was pared by 7 bases and J by 4 bases, with 12 bases of the junction left unmatched. Germline CDR1 and CDR2: MNHEY and SVGAGI. The CDR3 loop is CASKQGGVEGTEAFF. The CDR3 region has the DNA TGTGCCAGCAAGCAGGGGGGGGTCGAAGGCACTGAAGCTTTCTTT.

This chain connects TRBV30 to TRBJ1-1; TRBD1 agrees at 7 bases. From germline, CDR1 is GTSNPN and CDR2 SVGIG (reference sequence). The CDR3 runs 15 residues. Trimming cost V 1 base and J 7 bases; bases outside gene matches: 12. The chain's CDR3 is CAWSGKDRDAGEAFF. The DNA of the CDR3 is TGTGCCTGGAGTGGTAAAGACAGGGACGCGGGTGAAGCTTTCTTT.

The rearrangement links TRBV4-2 to TRBJ1-4; D is unclear. The V gene's germline CDR1 is LGHNA and CDR2 YNFKEQ. CDR3 size: 18 residues. V lost 1 base and J lost 0, with 15 bases in between. The DNA of the CDR3 is TGTGCCAGCAGCCAAGGGTACCGTCGCCTTGCAACTAATGAAAAACTGTTTTTT. Residues: CASSQGYRRLATNEKLFF.

Only one count was recorded for this clone. The chain joins TRBV5-6 to TRBJ2-2; D could derive from TRBD1 or TRBD2 (5 bases each). Per the germline V gene, CDR1 is SGHDT and CDR2 is YYEEEE. Trimming took off 5 bases at V and 5 bases at J, with 10 bases between the two ends. There are 13 residues in the CDR3. CDR3 in DNA: TGTGCCAGCAGTTGGGGACCAACCGGGGAGCTGTTTTTT. This translates into CASSWGPTGELFF.